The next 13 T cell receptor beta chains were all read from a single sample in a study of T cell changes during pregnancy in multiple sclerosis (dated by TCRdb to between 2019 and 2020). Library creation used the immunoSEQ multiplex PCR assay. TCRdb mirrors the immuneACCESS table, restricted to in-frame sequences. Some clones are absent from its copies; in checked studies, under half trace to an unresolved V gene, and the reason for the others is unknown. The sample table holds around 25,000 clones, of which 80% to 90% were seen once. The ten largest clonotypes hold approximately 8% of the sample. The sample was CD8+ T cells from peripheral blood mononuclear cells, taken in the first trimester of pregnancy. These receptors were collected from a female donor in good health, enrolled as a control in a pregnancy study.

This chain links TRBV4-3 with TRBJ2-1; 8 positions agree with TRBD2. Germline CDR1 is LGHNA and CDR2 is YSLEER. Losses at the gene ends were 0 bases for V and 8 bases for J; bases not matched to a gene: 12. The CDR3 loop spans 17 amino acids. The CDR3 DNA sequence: TGCGCCAGCAGCCAAGACTACTTATCGGGGCGGGAGGATGAGCAGTTCTTC. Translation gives CASSQDYLSGREDEQFF.

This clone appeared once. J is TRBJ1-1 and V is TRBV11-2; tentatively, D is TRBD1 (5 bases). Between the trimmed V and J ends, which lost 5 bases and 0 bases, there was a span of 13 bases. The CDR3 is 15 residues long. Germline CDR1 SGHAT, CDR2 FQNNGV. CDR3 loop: CASSPGGFLNTEAFF. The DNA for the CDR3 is TGTGCCAGCAGCCCCGGGGGTTTTTTGAACACTGAAGCTTTCTTT.

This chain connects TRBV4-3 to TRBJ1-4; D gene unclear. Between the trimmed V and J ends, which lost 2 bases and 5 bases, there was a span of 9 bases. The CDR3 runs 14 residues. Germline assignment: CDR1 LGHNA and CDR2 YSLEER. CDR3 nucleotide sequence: TGCGCCAGCAGCCAACATGGCGGAAATGAAAAACTGTTTTTT. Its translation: CASSQHGGNEKLFF.

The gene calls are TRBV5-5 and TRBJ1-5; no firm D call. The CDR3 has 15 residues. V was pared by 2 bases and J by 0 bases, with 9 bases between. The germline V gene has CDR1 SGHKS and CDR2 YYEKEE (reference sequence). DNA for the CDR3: TGTGCCAGCAGCTTTCGGGATAATAGCAATCAGCCCCAGCATTTT. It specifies CASSFRDNSNQPQHF.

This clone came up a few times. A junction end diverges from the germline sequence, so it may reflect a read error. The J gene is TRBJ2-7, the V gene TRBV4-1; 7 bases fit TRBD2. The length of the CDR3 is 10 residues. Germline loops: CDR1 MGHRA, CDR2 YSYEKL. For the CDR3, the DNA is TGCGCCAGCGATGTGGATCCGGGAGGATTC. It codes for CASDVDPGGF.

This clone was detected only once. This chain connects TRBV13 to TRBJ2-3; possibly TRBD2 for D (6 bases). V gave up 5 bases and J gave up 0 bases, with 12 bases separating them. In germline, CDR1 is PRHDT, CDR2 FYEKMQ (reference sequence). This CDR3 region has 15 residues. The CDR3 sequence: CASSQAGTSTDTQYF. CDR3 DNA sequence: TGTGCCAGCAGCCAGGCCGGGACTAGCACAGATACGCAGTATTTT.

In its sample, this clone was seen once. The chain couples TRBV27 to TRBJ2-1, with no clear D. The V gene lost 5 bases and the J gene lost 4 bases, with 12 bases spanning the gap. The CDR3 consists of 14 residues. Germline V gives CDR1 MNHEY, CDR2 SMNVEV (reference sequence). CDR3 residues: CASSAPGPYNEQFF. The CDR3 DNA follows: TGTGCCAGCAGTGCCCCTGGGCCTTACAATGAGCAGTTCTTC.

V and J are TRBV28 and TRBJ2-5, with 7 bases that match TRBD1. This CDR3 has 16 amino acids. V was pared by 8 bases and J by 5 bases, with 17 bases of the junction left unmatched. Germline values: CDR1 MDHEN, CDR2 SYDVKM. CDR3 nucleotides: TGTGCCAGCCGCGGTGGTCGACCAGGGACAGACGAGACCCAGTACTTC. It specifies CASRGGRPGTDETQYF.

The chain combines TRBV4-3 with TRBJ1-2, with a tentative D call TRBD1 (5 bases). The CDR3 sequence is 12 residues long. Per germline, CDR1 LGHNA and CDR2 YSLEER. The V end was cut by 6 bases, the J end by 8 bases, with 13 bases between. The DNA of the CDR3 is TGCGCCAGCAGAACGGGGGGGGAAGGCTACACCTTC. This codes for CASRTGGEGYTF.

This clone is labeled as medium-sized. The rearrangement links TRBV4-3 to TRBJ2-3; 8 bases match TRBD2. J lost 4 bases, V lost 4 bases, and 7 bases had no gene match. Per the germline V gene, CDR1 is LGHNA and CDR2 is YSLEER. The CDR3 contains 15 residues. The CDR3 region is CASSPRGGIADTQYF. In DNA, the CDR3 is TGCGCCAGCAGCCCCCGGGGGGGGATTGCAGATACGCAGTATTTT.

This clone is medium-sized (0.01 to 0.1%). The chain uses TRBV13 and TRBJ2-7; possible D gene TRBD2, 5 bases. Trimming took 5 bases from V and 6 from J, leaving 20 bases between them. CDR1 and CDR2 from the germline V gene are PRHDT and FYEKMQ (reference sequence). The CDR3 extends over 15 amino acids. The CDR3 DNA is TGTGCCAGCAGCCCCGGCCGTGGGCTAGCCTTCGAGCAGTACTTC. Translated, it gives CASSPGRGLAFEQYF.

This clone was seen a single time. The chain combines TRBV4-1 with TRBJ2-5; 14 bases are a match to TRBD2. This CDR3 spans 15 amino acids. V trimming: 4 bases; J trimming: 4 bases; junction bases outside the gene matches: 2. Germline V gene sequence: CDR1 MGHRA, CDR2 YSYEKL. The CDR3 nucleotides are TGCGCCAGCAGCCGACTAGCGGGGGGGGCAGAGACCCAGTACTTC. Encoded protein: CASSRLAGGAETQYF.

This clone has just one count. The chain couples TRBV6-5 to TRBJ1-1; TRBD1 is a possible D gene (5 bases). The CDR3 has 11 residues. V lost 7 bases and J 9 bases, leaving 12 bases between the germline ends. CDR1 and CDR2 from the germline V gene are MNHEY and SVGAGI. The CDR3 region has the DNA TGTGCCAGCACCCACGGGGGACAAGCTTTCTTT. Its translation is CASTHGGQAFF.